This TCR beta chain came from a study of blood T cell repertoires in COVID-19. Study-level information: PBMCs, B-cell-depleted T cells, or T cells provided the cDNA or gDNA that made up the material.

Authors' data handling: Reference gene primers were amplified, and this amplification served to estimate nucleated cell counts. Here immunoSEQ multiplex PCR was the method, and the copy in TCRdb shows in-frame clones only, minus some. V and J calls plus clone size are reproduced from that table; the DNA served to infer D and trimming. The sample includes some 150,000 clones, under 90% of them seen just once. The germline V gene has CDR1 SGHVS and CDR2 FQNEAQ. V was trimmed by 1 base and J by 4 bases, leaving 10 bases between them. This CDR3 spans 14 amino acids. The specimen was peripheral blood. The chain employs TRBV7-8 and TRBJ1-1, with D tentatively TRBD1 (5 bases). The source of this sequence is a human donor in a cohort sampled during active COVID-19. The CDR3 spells CASSLGGRGTEAFF. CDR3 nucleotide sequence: TGTGCCAGCAGCTTAGGGGGGAGGGGCACTGAAGCTTTCTTT.